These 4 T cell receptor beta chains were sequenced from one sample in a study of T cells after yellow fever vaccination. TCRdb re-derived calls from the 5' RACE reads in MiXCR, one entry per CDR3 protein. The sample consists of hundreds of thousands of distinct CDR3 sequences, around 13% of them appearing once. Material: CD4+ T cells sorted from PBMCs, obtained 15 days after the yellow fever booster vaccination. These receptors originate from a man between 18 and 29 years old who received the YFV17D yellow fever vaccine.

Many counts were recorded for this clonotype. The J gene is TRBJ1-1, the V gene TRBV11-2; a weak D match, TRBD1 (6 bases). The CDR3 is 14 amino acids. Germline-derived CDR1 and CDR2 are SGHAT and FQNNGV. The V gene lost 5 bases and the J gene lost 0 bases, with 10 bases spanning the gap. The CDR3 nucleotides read TGTGCCAGCAGCCCAGGACAGCTGAACACTGAAGCTTTCTTT. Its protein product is CASSPGQLNTEAFF.

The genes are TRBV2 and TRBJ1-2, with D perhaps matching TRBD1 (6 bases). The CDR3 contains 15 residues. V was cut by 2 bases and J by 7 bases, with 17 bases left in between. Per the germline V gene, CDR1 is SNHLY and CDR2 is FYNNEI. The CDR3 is CASSERIPGAGGYTF. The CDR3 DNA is TGTGCCAGCAGTGAACGGATCCCGGGGGCGGGTGGCTACACCTTC.

CDR3 amino acids: CSALGQGKEKLFF. The CDR3 nucleotides are TGCAGCGCCCTAGGACAGGGGAAAGAAAAACTGTTTTTT. This chain links TRBV29-1 with TRBJ1-4; 9 bases match TRBD1. The CDR3 sequence is 13 residues long. The trim removed 7 bases at V and 8 bases at J, leaving 8 bases unmatched. Germline V gives CDR1 SQVTM, CDR2 ANQGSEA.

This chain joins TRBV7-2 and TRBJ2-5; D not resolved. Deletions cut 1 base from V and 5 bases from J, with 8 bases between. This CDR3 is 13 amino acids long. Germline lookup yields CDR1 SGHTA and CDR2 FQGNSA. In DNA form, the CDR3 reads TGTGCCAGCAGCTTAGAGGTGTGGGAGACCCAGTACTTC. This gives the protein CASSLEVWETQYF.